The next 15 T cell receptor beta chains were all read from a single sample in a study of blood T cell repertoires in COVID-19. The table came from immunoSEQ multiplex PCR; TCRdb's copy has only in-frame clones and leaves some out. The profile shows 350,000 to 450,000 clones, 80% to 95% of them singletons. Sequenced input: PBMCs or T cells enriched from blood (not recorded which). Receptor source: a middle-aged woman who had been exposed to COVID-19.

V and J are TRBV24-1 and TRBJ1-1, with 9 bases aligning to TRBD1. Germline V lookup: CDR1 KGHDR, CDR2 SFDVKD. Losses at the gene ends were 9 bases for V and 4 bases for J; bases not matched to a gene: 5. The CDR3 consists of 13 residues. The CDR3 sequence is CATLQTGGTEAFF. DNA for the CDR3: TGTGCCACCCTCCAGACAGGGGGCACTGAAGCTTTCTTT.

The chain has TRBV29-1 and TRBJ2-7, with TRBD2 matching over 7 bases. The germline V gene has CDR1 SQVTM and CDR2 ANQGSEA. The CDR3 is 13 residues long. The trim removed 4 bases at V and 4 bases at J, leaving 7 bases unmatched. CDR3 loop: CSVAGGLGYEQYF. As DNA, the CDR3 is TGCAGCGTTGCGGGGGGTTTGGGGTACGAGCAGTACTTC.

In DNA, the CDR3 is TGTGCCAGCTCACCACTCCGGACACCACAAGAGACCCAGTACTTC. Protein sequence: CASSPLRTPQETQYF. V gene TRBV18 combines with J gene TRBJ2-5; tentative D call: TRBD1 (5 bases). V lost 1 base and J 2 bases, leaving 11 bases between the germline ends. The CDR3 totals 15 residues. Germline V gene sequence: CDR1 KGHSH, CDR2 LQKENI.

This rearrangement joins TRBV11-3 to TRBJ1-4; no reliable D call. V was pared by 5 bases and J by 4 bases, with 11 bases between. This CDR3 spans 14 amino acids. Per germline, CDR1 SGHNT and CDR2 YENEEA. In nucleotides, the CDR3 is TGTGCCAGCAGCCTGGGAGGCGGTAATGAAAAACTGTTTTTT. This codes for CASSLGGGNEKLFF.

This chain connects TRBV9 to TRBJ2-1; weak D call: TRBD1 (6 bases). The germline V and J ends were trimmed by 0 bases and 11 bases, with 9 bases remaining between them. The CDR3 is made up of 12 amino acids. CDR1 is SGDLS, CDR2 YYNGEE, per germline. DNA of the CDR3: TGTGCCAGCAGCGTAGGGGACACCAAGCAGTTCTTC. It specifies CASSVGDTKQFF.

The V gene is TRBV20-1, the J gene TRBJ2-4, with a possible D match to TRBD2 (5 bases). The CDR3 covers 13 residues. CDR1 and CDR2 (germline): DFQATT, SNEGSKA (reference sequence). Trimming cost V 3 bases and J 8 bases, with 14 bases left between them. The CDR3 is CSASGPLADIQYF. As DNA, the CDR3 is TGCAGTGCTAGTGGCCCTCTAGCAGACATTCAGTACTTC.

The genes are TRBV5-1 and TRBJ1-2, with a tentative D call TRBD1 (6 bases). Germline values: CDR1 SGHRS, CDR2 YFSETQ. The length of the CDR3 is 14 residues. The V and J ends lost 5 bases and 8 bases respectively, with 19 bases between them. CDR3 DNA sequence: TGCGCCAGCAGGGAAATACAGGGATCGGAGGGCTACACCTTC. Amino acids: CASREIQGSEGYTF.

The rearrangement joins TRBV7-3 to TRBJ2-1, with 9 bases that match TRBD1. This CDR3 contains 13 residues. After removal of 3 bases from V and 8 bases from J, the junction contained 2 bases not matched to a gene. CDR1 and CDR2 from the germline V gene are SGHTA and FQGTGA. The CDR3 bases are TGTGCCAGCAGCTTGGACAGGGGAGATGAGCAGTTCTTC. Its translation: CASSLDRGDEQFF.

The J gene is TRBJ2-7, the V gene TRBV27; 8 positions agree with TRBD1. The germline CDR1 and CDR2 sequences are MNHEY and SMNVEV (reference sequence). V shed 2 bases and J 2 bases; nucleotides not matched to a gene: 14. The CDR3 totals 18 residues. CDR3 protein: CASSLQVWQGAPPYEQYF. The CDR3 DNA follows: TGTGCCAGCAGTTTACAGGTCTGGCAGGGGGCGCCCCCCTACGAGCAGTACTTC.

This clone was counted a few times. The gene calls are TRBV5-6 and TRBJ1-1; D uncertain. V was cut by 0 bases and J by 1 base, with 10 bases left in between. Germline V CDR1 and CDR2: SGHDT, YYEEEE. The CDR3 loop spans 15 amino acids. The CDR3 is CASSLEPARNTEAFF. CDR3 nucleotide sequence: TGTGCCAGCAGCTTGGAACCGGCTAGGAACACTGAAGCTTTCTTT.

The chain uses TRBV12-3 or TRBV12-4 and TRBJ2-7; no definite D call. Between the trimmed V and J ends, which lost 6 bases and 6 bases, there was a span of 9 bases. The CDR3 consists of 11 residues. CDR3: CASRQLGEQYF. The CDR3 DNA reads as TGTGCCAGCAGACAGCTGGGCGAGCAGTACTTC.

This clone was detected only once. The J gene is TRBJ1-1, the V gene TRBV15, with no clear D. The CDR3 spans 15 residues. Germline V gives CDR1 LNHNV, CDR2 YYDKDF (reference sequence). V lost 0 bases, J lost 1 base, and 9 bases lay in between. The CDR3 DNA is TGTGCCACCAGCAGAGATGTACGGAGGAACACTGAAGCTTTCTTT. It translates to CATSRDVRRNTEAFF.

This clone was seen a single time. The CDR3 DNA sequence: TGTGCCACCCGTCCCGGGACAGCCTACGAGCAGTACTTC. This sequence encodes CATRPGTAYEQYF. The V gene is TRBV15, the J gene TRBJ2-7; 7 bases fit TRBD1. The J segment lost 2 bases and the V segment lost 8 bases, leaving 6 bases of the junction unmatched. Germline CDR1 LNHNV, CDR2 YYDKDF (reference sequence). The CDR3 is 13 residues long.

The chain is built from TRBV29-1 and TRBJ1-2; TRBD1 matches at 7 bases. CDR1 is SQVTM, CDR2 ANQGSEA, per germline. V was pared by 6 bases and J by 4 bases, with 8 bases of the junction left unmatched. The CDR3 is made up of 13 amino acids. The CDR3 loop reads CSVTGESRYGYTF. The DNA of the CDR3 is TGCAGCGTCACAGGGGAGTCGCGCTATGGCTACACCTTC.

V usage is TRBV12-3 or TRBV12-4 and J usage is TRBJ1-5, with no clear D. This CDR3 is built from 13 residues. With 8 bases removed from V and 3 bases from J, the gap between germline ends came to 11 bases. The CDR3 protein is CASSRAVNQPQHF. As DNA, the CDR3 is TGTGCCAGCTCGAGAGCGGTCAATCAGCCCCAGCATTTT.